The count of the clone carrying this T cell receptor beta chain is one. Its antigen remains unidentified. This sample stems from a study of Graves' ophthalmopathy and Graves' hyperthyroidism. Findings and caveats of the study: As the model predicted ophthalmopathy progression, it achieved a sensitivity of 70.59% and a specificity of around 76%.

The authors amplified TCR beta CDR3 regions from RNA transcripts. The library came from an HTBI-primed first-round RT-PCR and a second-round multiplex PCR. From the multiplex PCR reads, TCRdb called clonotypes with MiXCR, one entry per CDR3 protein. The table records about 740,000 distinct CDR3 sequences, 35% to 50% of them present only once. Each donor who had ophthalmopathy showed moderate-to-severe activity, a CAS of ≥3, a NOSPECS of ≥4, and a duration under 3 months. CDR3 size: 15 residues. Between the trimmed V and J ends, which lost 7 bases and 4 bases, there was a span of 20 bases. Germline CDR1 SQVTM, CDR2 ANQGSEA.

The origin of this receptor is an adult man with Graves' ophthalmopathy. V usage is TRBV29-1 and J usage is TRBJ1-5, with D perhaps TRBD1 (5 bases). Sequences were obtained from peripheral blood. CDR3 sequence: CSASSESGQNQPQHF. The CDR3 DNA reads TGCAGCGCCAGCAGTGAGTCAGGGCAAAATCAGCCCCAGCATTTT.